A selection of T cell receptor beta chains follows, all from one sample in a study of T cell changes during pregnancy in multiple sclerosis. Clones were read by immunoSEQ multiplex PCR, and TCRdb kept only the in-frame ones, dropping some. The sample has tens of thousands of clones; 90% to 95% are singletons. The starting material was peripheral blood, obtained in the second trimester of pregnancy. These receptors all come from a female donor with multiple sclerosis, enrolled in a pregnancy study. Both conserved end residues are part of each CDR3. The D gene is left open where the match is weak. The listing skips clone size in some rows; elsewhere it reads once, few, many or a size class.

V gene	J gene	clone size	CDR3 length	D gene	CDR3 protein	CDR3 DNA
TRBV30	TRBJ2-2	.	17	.	CAWRALTGTPNTGELFF	TGTGCCTGGAGAGCACTTACCGGGACACCGAACACCGGGGAGCTGTTTTTT
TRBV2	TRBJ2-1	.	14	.	CARGERSSYNEQFF	TGTGCCAGAGGTGAGCGGAGCTCCTACAATGAGCAGTTCTTC
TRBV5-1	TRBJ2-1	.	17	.	CASSDSHLVAQINEQFF	TGCGCCAGCAGCGATAGCCACCTTGTAGCTCAGATCAATGAGCAGTTCTTC
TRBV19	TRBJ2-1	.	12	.	CASSNLGQRAFF	TGTGCCAGTAGTAATCTAGGACAAAGGGCGTTCTTC
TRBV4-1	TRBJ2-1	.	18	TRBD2	CASSQGGAGGPVGDEQFF	TGCGCCAGCAGCCAAGGTGGAGCGGGAGGGCCAGTGGGGGATGAGCAGTTCTTC
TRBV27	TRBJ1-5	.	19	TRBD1	CASSPSDFTGVGPNQPQHF	TGTGCCAGCAGTCCCTCCGACTTTACAGGGGTTGGGCCCAATCAGCCCCAGCATTTT
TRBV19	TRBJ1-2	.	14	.	CASRLANRDYGYTF	TGTGCCAGTAGACTCGCAAACAGAGACTATGGCTACACCTTC
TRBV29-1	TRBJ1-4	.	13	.	CSVDQGGHEKLFF	TGCAGCGTTGACCAAGGGGGTCATGAAAAACTGTTTTTT
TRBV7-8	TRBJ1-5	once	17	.	CASSPNVGGHSNQPQHF	TGTGCCAGCAGCCCGAATGTCGGGGGGCATAGCAATCAGCCCCAGCATTTT
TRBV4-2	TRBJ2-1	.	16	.	CASSQEGGNTYNEQFF	TGTGCCAGCAGCCAAGAGGGCGGGAATACCTACAATGAGCAGTTCTTC
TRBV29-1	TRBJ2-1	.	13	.	CSVEESSRTIQFF	TGCAGCGTTGAAGAGTCGAGTCGGACAATTCAGTTCTTC
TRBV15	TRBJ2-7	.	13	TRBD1	CATEDRVVGEQYF	TGTGCCACCGAGGACAGGGTGGTGGGGGAGCAGTACTTC
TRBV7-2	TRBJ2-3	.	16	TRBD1	CASSPPGQGAGDTQYF	TGTGCCAGCAGCCCTCCGGGACAGGGGGCAGGAGATACGCAGTATTTT
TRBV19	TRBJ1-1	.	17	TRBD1	CASQTGPIPSMNTEAFF	TGTGCCAGCCAGACAGGGCCGATCCCAAGTATGAACACTGAAGCTTTCTTT
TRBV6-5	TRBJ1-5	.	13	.	CASSPTPGQPQHF	TGTGCCAGCAGCCCAACCCCCGGGCAGCCCCAGCATTTT
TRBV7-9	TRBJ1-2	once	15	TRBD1	CASSDYRGGIYGYTF	TGTGCCAGCAGCGACTACAGGGGGGGTATCTATGGCTACACCTTC
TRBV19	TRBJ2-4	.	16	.	CASSMGQGIAKNIQYF	TGTGCCAGTAGTATGGGGCAGGGGATAGCCAAAAACATTCAGTACTTC
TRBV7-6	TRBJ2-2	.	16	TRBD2	CASSEESGVYTGELFF	TGTGCCAGCAGCGAAGAGAGCGGGGTTTACACCGGGGAGCTGTTTTTT
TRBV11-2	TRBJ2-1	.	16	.	CASSFIGGEKPREQFF	TGTGCCAGCAGCTTCATCGGGGGAGAGAAGCCACGCGAGCAGTTCTTC
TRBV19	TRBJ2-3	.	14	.	CASAQGTLTDTQYF	TGTGCCAGTGCACAGGGAACACTCACAGATACGCAGTATTTT
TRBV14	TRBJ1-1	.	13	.	CASSQGTRTEAFF	TGTGCCAGCAGCCAAGGCACCCGGACTGAAGCTTTCTTT
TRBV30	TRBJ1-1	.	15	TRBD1	CAWSKGQGRGPEAFF	TGTGCCTGGAGTAAAGGACAGGGGCGAGGGCCTGAAGCTTTCTTT
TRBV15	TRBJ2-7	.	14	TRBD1	CATSAGTGGYEQYF	TGTGCCACCAGCGCCGGGACAGGGGGCTACGAGCAGTACTTC
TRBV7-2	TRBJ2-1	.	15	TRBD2	CASSYRGGVYNEQFF	TGTGCCAGCAGCTATCGGGGGGGGGTCTACAATGAGCAGTTCTTC
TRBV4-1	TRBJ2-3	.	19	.	CASSQDLASLPRVTDTQYF	TGCGCCAGCAGCCAAGATCTGGCTAGCCTCCCTAGAGTCACAGATACGCAGTATTTT
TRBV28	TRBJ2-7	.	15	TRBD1	CAVTPSGTGSYEQYF	TGTGCCGTCACCCCTTCCGGGACAGGGTCCTACGAGCAGTACTTC
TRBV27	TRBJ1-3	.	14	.	CASSSSRSGNTIYF	TGTGCCAGCAGTTCGTCCCGGTCTGGAAACACCATATATTTT
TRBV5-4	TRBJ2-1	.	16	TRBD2	CASSLLLAGSYNEQFF	TGTGCCAGCAGCCTCCTTCTAGCGGGTTCCTACAATGAGCAGTTCTTC
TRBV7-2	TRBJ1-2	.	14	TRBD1	CASSLDRDSYGYTF	TGTGCCAGCAGCCTCGACCGGGACAGCTATGGCTACACCTTC
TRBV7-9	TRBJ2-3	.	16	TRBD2	CASSTNGGRNADTQYF	TGTGCCAGCAGCACGAACGGCGGGAGGAACGCAGATACGCAGTATTTT
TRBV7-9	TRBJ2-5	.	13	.	CASSLHQIETQYF	TGTGCCAGCAGCTTACACCAGATAGAGACCCAGTACTTC
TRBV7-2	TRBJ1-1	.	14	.	CASRGRGLNTEAFF	TGTGCCAGCAGGGGAAGGGGGTTGAACACTGAAGCTTTCTTT
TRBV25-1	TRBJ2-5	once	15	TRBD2	CASSEYVGGEETQYF	TGTGCCAGCAGTGAATATGTGGGAGGGGAAGAGACCCAGTACTTC
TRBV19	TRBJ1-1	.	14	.	CASSPRQVRTEAFF	TGTGCCAGTAGTCCGAGACAGGTCCGGACTGAAGCTTTCTTT
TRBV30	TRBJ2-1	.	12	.	CISSFSPNEQFF	TGTATCTCTTCGTTTTCCCCCAATGAGCAGTTCTTC
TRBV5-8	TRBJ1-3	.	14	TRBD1	CASRGTGDGNTIYF	TGTGCCAGCAGAGGGACAGGGGATGGAAACACCATATATTTT
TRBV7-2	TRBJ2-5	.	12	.	CASSISRSVPDF	TGTGCCAGCAGTATTTCAAGATCGGTACCCGACTTC
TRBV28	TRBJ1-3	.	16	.	CASSFWDPGSGNTIYF	TGTGCCAGCAGTTTCTGGGACCCCGGGAGTGGAAACACCATATATTTT
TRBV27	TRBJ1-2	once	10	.	CASSFDGYTF	TGTGCCAGCAGTTTCGATGGCTACACCTTC
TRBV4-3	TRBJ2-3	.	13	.	CASSQGATNTQYF	TGCGCCAGCAGCCAAGGGGCGACAAATACGCAGTATTTT
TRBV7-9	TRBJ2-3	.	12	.	CSTQGYTDTQYF	TGCTCTACCCAGGGCTACACAGATACGCAGTATTTT
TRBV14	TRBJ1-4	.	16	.	CASSQTPAQFTEKLFF	TGTGCCAGCAGCCAAACCCCTGCACAGTTCACTGAAAAACTGTTTTTT